The sequence of this T cell receptor (beta chain) was determined in a study of radiotherapy plus CTLA-4 blockade in lung cancer. Study as a whole: For around 18% of patients, objective responses occurred, and about 30% had disease control.

This clone appeared a single time. Its antigen remains unidentified. Libraries were prepared by immunoSEQ multiplex PCR; TCRdb keeps only in-frame clonotypes and omits some of them. This table has 60,000 to 70,000 clones, 70% to 85% appearing once. Enrolled patients, whose metastatic non-small-cell lung cancer was chemo-refractory, received focal radiation plus CTLA-4 blockade with ipilimumab. General study points: Once radiotherapy plus ipilimumab had been given, TCR clones derived from tumor expanded in blood.

Sequencing used peripheral blood, obtained from a patient treated with radiotherapy plus ipilimumab. This receptor was taken from a human donor with non-small cell lung cancer who had a complete response to radiotherapy plus ipilimumab.

CDR3 coding DNA: TGTGCCAGTTATCGCGGGGAGGCATACACAGATACGCAGTATTTT. Amino acid sequence: CASYRGEAYTDTQYF. The chain combines TRBV6-1 with TRBJ2-3; D possibly corresponds to TRBD2 (6 bases). Trimming shortened V by 9 bases and J by 2 bases, and 18 bases separated the two germline ends. The CDR3 totals 15 residues. From germline, CDR1 is MNHNS and CDR2 SASEGT.